Listed here is a single T cell receptor gamma chain. TCRdb shows a much larger clone's protein in place of this DNA's translation, and the two differ at residue 5, likely through a read error; the protein shown is translated from the DNA. This CDR3 spans 13 amino acids. Germline V lookup: CDR1 EGSNGY, CDR2 YDSYNSKV. Trimming at V came to 5 bases and at J to 4 bases, leaving 8 bases not matched to a gene. These data originate in a study of gamma-delta T cells after stem cell transplantation. TCRdb redid the clone calls on the RT-PCR reads with CATT. The sample comprises fewer than 2,500 gamma-chain clones, 5% to 8% of which are singletons, and about 66% rests with the top ten.

Sequencing was done on a sample of gamma-delta T cells. The source of this sequence is a human donor. It is not recorded whose cells these are; they may come from a transplant donor. The chain links TRGV2 to TRGJ1 or TRGJ2. The J gene is not listed in TCRdb, so it was assigned here from a DNA match to germline. CDR3 coding DNA: TGTGCCACCTGGGGCGGAATCTATTATAAGAAACTCTTT. Translated, it gives CATWGGIYYKKLF.